This T cell receptor (beta chain) came from a study of blood T cell repertoires in COVID-19. For the study at large: The samples span acute and convalescent COVID-19 from the United States, Italy and Spain. T cells, B-cell-depleted T cells, or PBMCs provided the cDNA or gDNA that served as material.

This clone was detected only once. Methods used by the authors: The assay estimated nucleated cells by amplifying reference gene primers. The protocol was immunoSEQ multiplex PCR, while the TCRdb copy is restricted to in-frame clones and leaves out a portion. V and J calls and clone size are copied from that table; D and trimming were computed from the DNA. The data contain about 230,000 clones, 83% of them singletons. This CDR3 has 14 amino acids. CDR1 is SGHDT and CDR2 is YYEEEE in the germline V gene. Trimming took 4 bases from V and 7 from J, leaving 14 bases between them. Sequencing was carried out using peripheral blood. This chain links TRBV5-6 with TRBJ2-2; D perhaps matches TRBD1 (5 bases). The receptor was derived from a woman aged 45-59 years with acute or convalescent COVID-19. CDR3 amino acids: CASSPAGSHGELFF. In DNA, the CDR3 is TGTGCCAGCAGCCCCGCAGGGTCTCACGGGGAGCTGTTTTTT.